This TCR beta chain was sequenced during a study of Graves' ophthalmopathy and Graves' hyperthyroidism. This clonotype was detected many times. Amplification from RNA transcripts yielded the TCR beta CDR3 regions. Second-round multiplex PCR came after first-round RT-PCR with HTBI primers. TCRdb called the multiplex PCR reads again in MiXCR, with one record for every CDR3 protein. The sample contains 450,000 to 600,000 distinct CDR3 sequences, roughly 39% of which appear only once. The TCR was taken from an adult man with Graves' hyperthyroidism. The sequencing input was peripheral blood or thyroid tissue (not recorded which).

CDR3 protein: CSVEFRGSGANVLTF. CDR3 bases: TGCAGCGTTGAGTTTCGGGGCTCTGGGGCCAACGTCCTGACTTTC. The chain carries TRBV29-1 and TRBJ2-6; TRBD2 might be the D (5 bases). The CDR3 length is 15 residues. Between the trimmed V and J ends, which lost 3 bases and 0 bases, there was a span of 9 bases. Per germline, CDR1 SQVTM and CDR2 ANQGSEA.